These 13 T cell receptor beta chains came from one sample sequenced in a study of a mutant IDH1 vaccine in newly diagnosed glioma. TCRdb keeps only in-frame clones here, not all; method: immunoSEQ multiplex PCR. The top ten hold roughly 8% of the sample, which has approximately 70,000 clones, approximately 85% seen once. Time point denoted: baseline, week 1 (first vaccination visit). As for treatment: pre-vaccination baseline after standard-of-care therapy. This material consisted of PBMCs, taken from a glioma patient treated with radiotherapy, temozolomide or both. The receptor source for this set is a man aged 45-60 years with glioma.

This clone has only a few counts. The chain has TRBV7-8 and TRBJ1-2; D gene uncertain. Germline loops: CDR1 SGHVS, CDR2 FQNEAQ. V was shortened by 5 bases and J by 8 bases, with 15 bases between the two germline ends. This CDR3 has 13 residues. CDR3 loop: CASSSDIDGGYTF. Written as DNA, the CDR3 is TGTGCCAGCAGCAGCGATATAGATGGAGGCTACACCTTC.

J is TRBJ2-3 and V is TRBV19; TRBD2 aligns across 12 bases. This CDR3 is 16 amino acids long. With 5 bases clipped from V and 4 bases from J, the junction kept 7 bases outside the gene matches. Per germline, CDR1 LNHDA and CDR2 SQIVND (reference sequence). CDR3 region: CASSSRTSGEPDTQYF. The CDR3 DNA sequence: TGTGCCAGTAGTTCCCGGACTAGCGGGGAGCCAGATACGCAGTATTTT.

This chain connects TRBV7-8 to TRBJ1-1; D is ambiguous. Deletions cut 3 bases from V and 1 base from J, with 6 bases between. Germline lookup yields CDR1 SGHVS and CDR2 FQNEAQ. The CDR3 is 13 amino acids. The CDR3: CASSLTRNTEAFF. For the CDR3, the DNA is TGTGCCAGCAGCTTGACTAGGAACACTGAAGCTTTCTTT.

The CDR3 DNA is TGTGCCAGCAGCTTGGGGGGGAGCAATGAGCAGTTCTTC. This sequence encodes CASSLGGSNEQFF. The rearrangement joins TRBV5-6 to TRBJ2-1, with D possibly called TRBD1 or TRBD2 (5 bases each). Germline V gives CDR1 SGHDT, CDR2 YYEEEE. CDR3 length: 13 residues. V lost 0 bases to trimming and J lost 6 bases, with 7 bases between them.

This clone was counted a single time. J is TRBJ2-3 and V is TRBV2, with 7 bases fitting TRBD1. The V gene end was trimmed by 0 bases and the J gene end by 2 bases; junction bases not matched to a gene: 5. Germline lookup yields CDR1 SNHLY and CDR2 FYNNEI. The CDR3 consists of 16 residues. The CDR3 reads CASSEADRSPTDTQYF. The CDR3 coding sequence is TGTGCCAGCAGTGAAGCGGACAGGAGCCCCACAGATACGCAGTATTTT.

This chain uses TRBV5-4 with TRBJ2-3, with 14 positions matching TRBD2. Per germline, CDR1 SGHNT and CDR2 YYREEE (reference sequence). The V segment lost 5 bases and the J segment 6 bases; nucleotides outside the gene matches: 11. The CDR3 contains 17 residues. The DNA for the CDR3 is TGTGCCAGCAGTCTGGGGACTAGCGGGGGCGGGAGGGATACGCAGTATTTT. Translated: CASSLGTSGGGRDTQYF.

Only a few counts were recorded for this clone. V gene TRBV29-1 combines with J gene TRBJ2-1, with 9 positions matching TRBD1. There are 14 residues in the CDR3. CDR1 SQVTM and CDR2 ANQGSEA come from the germline V gene. After removal of 0 bases from V and 10 bases from J, the junction contained 7 bases not matched to a gene. CDR3 loop: CSVEEWDRVREQFF. The CDR3 bases are TGCAGCGTTGAAGAATGGGACAGGGTGAGGGAGCAGTTCTTC.

The V call is TRBV30, the J call TRBJ2-7; 11 bases fit TRBD2. Germline V gene sequence: CDR1 GTSNPN, CDR2 SVGIG (reference sequence). Trimming removed 3 bases from V and 2 bases from J; junction bases left unmatched: 9. The CDR3 has 16 residues. The CDR3 nucleotides read TGTGCCTGGAGAGGTAGCGGGGGGGCGACCGCCTACGAGCAGTACTTC. It yields the protein CAWRGSGGATAYEQYF.

In DNA, the CDR3 is TGTGCCAGCAGCTTAGCAGTGGGGGGGGGCAATCAGCCCCAGCATTTT. It translates to CASSLAVGGGNQPQHF. J is TRBJ1-5 and V is TRBV7-9; TRBD1 might be the D (5 bases). The CDR3 is 16 residues long. The germline V and J ends were trimmed by 0 bases and 2 bases, with 11 bases remaining between them. Germline V CDR1 and CDR2: SEHNR, FQNEAQ (reference sequence).

The chain uses TRBV25-1 and TRBJ1-2; no firm D call. Trimming took off 4 bases at V and 2 bases at J, with 8 bases between the two ends. The CDR3 sequence is 13 residues long. CDR1 and CDR2 from the germline V gene are MGHDK and SYGVNS. CDR3: CASSVSGNYGYTF. Written as DNA, the CDR3 is TGTGCCAGCAGTGTATCCGGGAACTATGGCTACACCTTC.

This chain links TRBV18 with TRBJ1-1, with D unresolved. V lost 3 bases, J lost 5 bases, and 13 bases lay in between. This CDR3 region has 14 residues. Germline values: CDR1 KGHSH, CDR2 LQKENI. CDR3 nucleotides: TGTGCCAGCTCACCTGCGGCAGAAGGGACTGAAGCTTTCTTT. Its protein product is CASSPAAEGTEAFF.

The chain uses TRBV6-5 and TRBJ1-5, with 7 bases that match TRBD1. With V trimmed by 5 bases and J by 4 bases, 5 bases remained unmatched. CDR1 is MNHEY and CDR2 is SVGAGI in the germline V gene. This CDR3 has 14 residues. CDR3 bases: TGTGCCAGCAGTGAACAGGGGCTGAATCAGCCCCAGCATTTT. Translating it yields CASSEQGLNQPQHF.

This clone was detected once. The chain is built from TRBV7-2 and TRBJ1-1; D is unresolved. Trimming took 5 bases from V and 2 from J, leaving 12 bases between them. Germline V gene sequence: CDR1 SGHTA, CDR2 FQGNSA. The CDR3 consists of 14 residues. CDR3 amino acids: CASSLLRDNTEAFF. CDR3 DNA: TGTGCCAGCAGCCTTCTACGGGATAACACTGAAGCTTTCTTT. Full variable domain (remainder filled in from reference TRBV7-2 and TRBJ1-1): GAGVSQSPSNKVTEKGKDVELRCDPISGHTALYWYRQSLGQGLEFLIYFQGNSAPDKSGLPSDRFSAERTGGSVSTLTIQRTQQEDSAVYLCASSLLRDNTEAFFGQGTRLTVV.